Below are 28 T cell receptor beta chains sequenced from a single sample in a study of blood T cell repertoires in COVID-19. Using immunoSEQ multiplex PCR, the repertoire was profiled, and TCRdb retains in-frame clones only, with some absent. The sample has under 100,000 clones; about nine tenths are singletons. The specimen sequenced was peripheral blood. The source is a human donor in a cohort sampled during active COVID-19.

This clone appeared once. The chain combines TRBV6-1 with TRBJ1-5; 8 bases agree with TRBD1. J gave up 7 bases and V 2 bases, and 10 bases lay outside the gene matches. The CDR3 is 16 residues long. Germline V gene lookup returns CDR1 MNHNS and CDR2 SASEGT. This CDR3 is CASSELDRVSGQPQHF. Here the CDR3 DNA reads TGTGCCAGCAGTGAATTGGACAGGGTGAGTGGCCAGCCCCAGCATTTT.

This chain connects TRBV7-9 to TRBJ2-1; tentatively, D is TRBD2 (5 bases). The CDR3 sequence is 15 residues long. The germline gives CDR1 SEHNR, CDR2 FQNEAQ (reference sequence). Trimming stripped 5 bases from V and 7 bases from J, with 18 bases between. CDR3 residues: CASSHGLWASNEQFF. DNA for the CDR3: TGTGCCAGCAGCCACGGACTGTGGGCTAGTAATGAGCAGTTCTTC.

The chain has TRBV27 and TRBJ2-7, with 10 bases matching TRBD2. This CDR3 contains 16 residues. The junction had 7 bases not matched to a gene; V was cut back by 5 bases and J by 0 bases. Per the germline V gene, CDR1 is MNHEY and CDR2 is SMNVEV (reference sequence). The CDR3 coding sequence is TGTGCCAGCAGTGTCGGACTAGCGGAGAGCTCCTACGAGCAGTACTTC. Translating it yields CASSVGLAESSYEQYF.

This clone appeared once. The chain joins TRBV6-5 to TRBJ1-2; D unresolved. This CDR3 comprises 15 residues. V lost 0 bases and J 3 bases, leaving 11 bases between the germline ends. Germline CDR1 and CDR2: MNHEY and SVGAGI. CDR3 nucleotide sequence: TGTGCCAGCAGTTACTCGACACCCCTCGACTATGGCTACACCTTC. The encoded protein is CASSYSTPLDYGYTF.

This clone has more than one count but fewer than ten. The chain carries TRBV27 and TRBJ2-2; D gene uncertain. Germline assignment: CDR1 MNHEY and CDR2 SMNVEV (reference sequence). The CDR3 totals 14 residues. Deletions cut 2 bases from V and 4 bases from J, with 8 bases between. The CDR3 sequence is CASSLGQVTGELFF. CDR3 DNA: TGTGCCAGCAGTTTAGGTCAGGTCACCGGGGAGCTGTTTTTT.

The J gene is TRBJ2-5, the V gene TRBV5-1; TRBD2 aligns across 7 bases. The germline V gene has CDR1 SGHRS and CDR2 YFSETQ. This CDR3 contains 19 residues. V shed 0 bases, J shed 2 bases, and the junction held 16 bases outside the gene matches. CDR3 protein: CASSLGSSGRGLEQETQYF. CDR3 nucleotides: TGCGCCAGCAGCTTGGGGTCTAGCGGAAGGGGCTTAGAGCAAGAGACCCAGTACTTC.

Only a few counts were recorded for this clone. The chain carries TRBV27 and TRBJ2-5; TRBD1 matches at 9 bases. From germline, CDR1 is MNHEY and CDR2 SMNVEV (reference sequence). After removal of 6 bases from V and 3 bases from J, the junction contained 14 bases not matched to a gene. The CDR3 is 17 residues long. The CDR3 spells CASSPLTGGGSKETQYF. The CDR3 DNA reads TGTGCCAGCAGCCCACTCACAGGGGGCGGGAGTAAAGAGACCCAGTACTTC.

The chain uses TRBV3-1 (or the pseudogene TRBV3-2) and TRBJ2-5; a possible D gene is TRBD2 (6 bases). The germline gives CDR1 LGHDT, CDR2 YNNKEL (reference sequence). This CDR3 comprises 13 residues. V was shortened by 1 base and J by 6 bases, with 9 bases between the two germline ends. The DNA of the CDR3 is TGTGCCAGCAGCCAAGTGGGAGGAAAGACCCAGTACTTC. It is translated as CASSQVGGKTQYF.

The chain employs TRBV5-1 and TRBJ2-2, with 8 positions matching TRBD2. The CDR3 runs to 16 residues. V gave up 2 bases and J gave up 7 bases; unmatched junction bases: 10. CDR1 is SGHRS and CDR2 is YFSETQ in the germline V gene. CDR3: CASSFDVGRGGGELFF. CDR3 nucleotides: TGCGCCAGCAGCTTTGACGTCGGGAGGGGGGGCGGGGAGCTGTTTTTT.

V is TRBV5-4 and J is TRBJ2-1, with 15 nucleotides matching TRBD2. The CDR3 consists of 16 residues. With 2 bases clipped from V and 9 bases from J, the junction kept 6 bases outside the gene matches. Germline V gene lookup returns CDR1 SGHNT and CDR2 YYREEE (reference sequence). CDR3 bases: TGTGCCAGCAGCTTACCTGGACTAGCGGGAGGGGGTGAGCAGTTCTTC. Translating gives CASSLPGLAGGGEQFF.

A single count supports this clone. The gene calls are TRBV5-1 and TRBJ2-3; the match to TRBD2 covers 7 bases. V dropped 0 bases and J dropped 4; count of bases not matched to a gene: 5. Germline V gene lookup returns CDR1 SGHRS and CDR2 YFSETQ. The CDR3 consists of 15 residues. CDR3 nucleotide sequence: TGCGCCAGCAGCTTGGCGTGGGCGGGAGCAGATACGCAGTATTTT. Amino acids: CASSLAWAGADTQYF.

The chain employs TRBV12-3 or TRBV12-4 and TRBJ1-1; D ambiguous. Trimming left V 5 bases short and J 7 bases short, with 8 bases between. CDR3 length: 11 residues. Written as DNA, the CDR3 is TGTGCCAGCAGTGTCCTAAATGAAGCTTTCTTT. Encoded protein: CASSVLNEAFF.

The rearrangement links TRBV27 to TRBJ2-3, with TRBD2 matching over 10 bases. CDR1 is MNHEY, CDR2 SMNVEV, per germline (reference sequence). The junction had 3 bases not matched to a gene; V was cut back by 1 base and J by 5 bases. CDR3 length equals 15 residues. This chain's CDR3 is CASSLLPSGRDTQYF. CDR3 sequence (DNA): TGTGCCAGCAGTTTATTGCCTAGCGGGAGAGATACGCAGTATTTT.

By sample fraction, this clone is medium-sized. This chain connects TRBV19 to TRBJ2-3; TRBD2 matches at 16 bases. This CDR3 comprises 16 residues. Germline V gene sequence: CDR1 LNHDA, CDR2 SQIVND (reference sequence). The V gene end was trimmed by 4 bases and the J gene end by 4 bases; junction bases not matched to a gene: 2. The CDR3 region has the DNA TGTGCCAGTAGTAAGGGACTAGCGGGAGGGCCAGATACGCAGTATTTT. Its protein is CASSKGLAGGPDTQYF.

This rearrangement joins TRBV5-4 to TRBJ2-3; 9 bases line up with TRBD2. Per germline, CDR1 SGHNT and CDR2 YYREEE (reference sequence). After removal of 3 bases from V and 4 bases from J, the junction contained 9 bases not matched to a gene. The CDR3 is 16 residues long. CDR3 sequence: CASSSGEAGGSDTQYF. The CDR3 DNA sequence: TGTGCCAGCAGCTCCGGGGAAGCGGGAGGCTCAGATACGCAGTATTTT.

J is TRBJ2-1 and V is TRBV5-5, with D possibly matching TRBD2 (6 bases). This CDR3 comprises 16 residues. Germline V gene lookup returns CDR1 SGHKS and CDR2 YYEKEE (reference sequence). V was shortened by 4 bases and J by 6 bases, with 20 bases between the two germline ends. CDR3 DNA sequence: TGTGCCAGCAGCGTGGTGAGCGGGCTGGTTGGCAATGAGCAGTTCTTC. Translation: CASSVVSGLVGNEQFF. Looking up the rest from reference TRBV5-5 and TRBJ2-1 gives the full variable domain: DAGVTQSPTHLIKTRGQQVTLRCSPISGHKSVSWYQQVLGQGPQFIFQYYEKEERGRGNFPDRFSARQFPNYSSELNVNALLLGDSALYLCASSVVSGLVGNEQFFGPGTRLTVL.

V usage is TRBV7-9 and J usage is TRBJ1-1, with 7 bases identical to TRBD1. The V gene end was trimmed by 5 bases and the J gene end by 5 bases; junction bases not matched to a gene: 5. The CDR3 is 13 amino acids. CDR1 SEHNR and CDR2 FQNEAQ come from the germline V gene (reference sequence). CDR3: CASSLDRETEAFF. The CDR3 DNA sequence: TGTGCCAGCAGCCTCGACAGGGAAACTGAAGCTTTCTTT.

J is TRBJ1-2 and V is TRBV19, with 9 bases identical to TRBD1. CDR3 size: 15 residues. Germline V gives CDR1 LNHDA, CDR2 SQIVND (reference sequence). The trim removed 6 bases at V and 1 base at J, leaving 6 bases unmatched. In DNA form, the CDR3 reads TGTGCCAGTAGGCGGGACAGGGACCTTAACTATGGCTACACCTTC. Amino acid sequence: CASRRDRDLNYGYTF.

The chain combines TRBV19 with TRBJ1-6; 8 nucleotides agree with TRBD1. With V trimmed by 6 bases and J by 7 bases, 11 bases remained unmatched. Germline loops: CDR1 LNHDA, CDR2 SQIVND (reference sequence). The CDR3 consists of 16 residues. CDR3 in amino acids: CASRSSGTGNNSPLHF. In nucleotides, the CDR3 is TGTGCCAGTAGGTCCTCCGGGACAGGAAACAATTCACCCCTCCACTTT.

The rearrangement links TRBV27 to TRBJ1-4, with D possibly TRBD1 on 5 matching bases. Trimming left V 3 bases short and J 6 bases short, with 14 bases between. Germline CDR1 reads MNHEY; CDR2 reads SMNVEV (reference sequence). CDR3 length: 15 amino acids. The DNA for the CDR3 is TGTGCCAGCAGTTTTGGGTCAGGGTCGGATGAAAAACTGTTTTTT. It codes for CASSFGSGSDEKLFF. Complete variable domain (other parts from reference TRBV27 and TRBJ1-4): EAQVTQNPRYLITVTGKKLTVTCSQNMNHEYMSWYRQDPGLGLRQIYYSMNVEVTDKGDVPEGYKVSRKEKRNFPLILESPSPNQTSLYFCASSFGSGSDEKLFFGSGTQLSVL.

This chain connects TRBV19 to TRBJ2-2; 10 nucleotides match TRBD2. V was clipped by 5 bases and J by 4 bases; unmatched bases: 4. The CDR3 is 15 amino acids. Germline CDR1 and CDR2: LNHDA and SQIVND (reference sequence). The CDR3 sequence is CASSWASGSTGELFF. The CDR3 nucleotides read TGTGCCAGTAGTTGGGCTAGCGGGAGCACCGGGGAGCTGTTTTTT.

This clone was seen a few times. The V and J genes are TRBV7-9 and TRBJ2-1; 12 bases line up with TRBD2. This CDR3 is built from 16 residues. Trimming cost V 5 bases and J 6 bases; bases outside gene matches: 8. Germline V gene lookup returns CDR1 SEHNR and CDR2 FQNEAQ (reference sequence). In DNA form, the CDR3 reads TGTGCCAGCAGCGCCAGACTAGCGGGAGAATCCAATGAGCAGTTCTTC. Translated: CASSARLAGESNEQFF.

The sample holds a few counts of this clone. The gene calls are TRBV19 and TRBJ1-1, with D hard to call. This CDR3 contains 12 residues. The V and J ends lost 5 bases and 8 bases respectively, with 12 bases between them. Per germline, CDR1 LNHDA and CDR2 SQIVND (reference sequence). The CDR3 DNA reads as TGTGCCAGTAGTTATCACACGGAGGAAGCTTTCTTT. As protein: CASSYHTEEAFF.

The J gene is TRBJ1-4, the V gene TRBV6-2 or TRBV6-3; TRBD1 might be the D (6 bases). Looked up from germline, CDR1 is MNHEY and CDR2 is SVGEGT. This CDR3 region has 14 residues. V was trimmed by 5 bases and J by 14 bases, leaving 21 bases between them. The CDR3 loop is CASSPTGTNTLLFF. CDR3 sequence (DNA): TGTGCCAGCAGTCCCACCGGGACAAACACTTTGCTGTTTTTT.

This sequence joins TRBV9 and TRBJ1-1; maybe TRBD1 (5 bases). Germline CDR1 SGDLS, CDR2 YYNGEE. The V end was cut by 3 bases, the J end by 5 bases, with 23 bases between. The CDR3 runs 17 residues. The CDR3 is CASSALDGGAVGTEAFF. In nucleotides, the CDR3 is TGTGCCAGCAGCGCCTTGGACGGAGGGGCCGTCGGGACTGAAGCTTTCTTT. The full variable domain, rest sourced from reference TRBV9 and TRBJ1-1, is DSGVTQTPKHLITATGQRVTLRCSPRSGDLSVYWYQQSLDQGLQFLIQYYNGEERAKGNILERFSAQQFPDLHSELNLSSLELGDSALYFCASSALDGGAVGTEAFFGQGTRLTVV.

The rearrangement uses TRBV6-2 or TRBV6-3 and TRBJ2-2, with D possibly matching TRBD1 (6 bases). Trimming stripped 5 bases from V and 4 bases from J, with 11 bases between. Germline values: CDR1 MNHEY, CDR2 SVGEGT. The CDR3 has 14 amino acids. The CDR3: CASSPQGVTGELFF. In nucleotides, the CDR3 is TGTGCCAGCAGTCCACAGGGTGTCACCGGGGAGCTGTTTTTT.

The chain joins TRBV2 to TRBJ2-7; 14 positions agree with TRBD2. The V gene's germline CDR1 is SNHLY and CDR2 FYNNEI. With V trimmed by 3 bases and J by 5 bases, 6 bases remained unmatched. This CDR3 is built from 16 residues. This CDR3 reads CASSEGLAGEIDEQYF. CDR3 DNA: TGTGCCAGCAGTGAGGGACTAGCGGGAGAGATCGACGAGCAGTACTTC.

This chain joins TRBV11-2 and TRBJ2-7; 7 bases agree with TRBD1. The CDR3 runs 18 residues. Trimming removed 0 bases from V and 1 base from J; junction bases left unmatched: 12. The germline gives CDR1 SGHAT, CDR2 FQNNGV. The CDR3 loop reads CASSLDTPYRGMSYEQYF. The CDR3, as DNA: TGTGCCAGCAGCTTAGATACCCCTTACAGGGGAATGTCCTACGAGCAGTACTTC.